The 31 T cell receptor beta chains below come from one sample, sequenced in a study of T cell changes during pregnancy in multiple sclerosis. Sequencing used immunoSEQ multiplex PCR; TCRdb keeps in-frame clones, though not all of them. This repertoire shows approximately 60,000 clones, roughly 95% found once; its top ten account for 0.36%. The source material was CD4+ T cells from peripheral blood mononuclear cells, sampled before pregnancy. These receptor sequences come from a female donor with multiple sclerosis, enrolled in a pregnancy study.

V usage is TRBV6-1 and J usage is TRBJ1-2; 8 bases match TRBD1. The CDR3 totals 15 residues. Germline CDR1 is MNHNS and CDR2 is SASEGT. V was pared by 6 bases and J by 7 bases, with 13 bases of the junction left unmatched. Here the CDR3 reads CASRGQGKISGGYTF. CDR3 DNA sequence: TGTGCCAGCAGAGGACAGGGTAAAATTAGTGGTGGCTACACCTTC.

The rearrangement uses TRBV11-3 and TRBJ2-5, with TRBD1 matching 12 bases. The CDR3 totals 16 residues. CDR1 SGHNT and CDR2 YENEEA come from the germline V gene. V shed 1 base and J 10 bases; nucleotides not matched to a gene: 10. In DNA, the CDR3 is TGTGCCAGCAGCTTAGCCGGGACAGGGGGCCTTACCTTCCAGTACTTC. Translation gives CASSLAGTGGLTFQYF.

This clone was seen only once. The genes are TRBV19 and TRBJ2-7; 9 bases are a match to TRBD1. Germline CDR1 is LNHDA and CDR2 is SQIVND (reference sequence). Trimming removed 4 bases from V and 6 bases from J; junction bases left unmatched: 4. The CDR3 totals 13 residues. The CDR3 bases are TGTGCCAGTAGTAGTACAGGGGGCGGCGAGCAGTACTTC. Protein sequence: CASSSTGGGEQYF.

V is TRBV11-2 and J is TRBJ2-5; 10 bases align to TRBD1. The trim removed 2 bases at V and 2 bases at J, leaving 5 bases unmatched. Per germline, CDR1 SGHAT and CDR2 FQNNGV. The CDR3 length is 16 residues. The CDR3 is CASSLRTGGTQETQYF. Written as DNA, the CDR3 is TGTGCCAGCAGCTTAAGGACAGGGGGAACTCAAGAGACCCAGTACTTC. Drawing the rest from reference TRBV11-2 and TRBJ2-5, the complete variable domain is EAGVAQSPRYKIIEKRQSVAFWCNPISGHATLYWYQQILGQGPKLLIQFQNNGVVDDSQLPKDRFSAERLKGVDSTLKIQPAKLEDSAVYLCASSLRTGGTQETQYFGPGTRLLVL.

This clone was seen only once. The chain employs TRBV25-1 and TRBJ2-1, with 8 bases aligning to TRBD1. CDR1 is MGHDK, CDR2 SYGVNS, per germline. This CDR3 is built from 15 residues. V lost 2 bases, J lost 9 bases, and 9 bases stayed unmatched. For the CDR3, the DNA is TGTGCCAGCAGTGAACAGGGGGCTCGTGTGGGTGAGCAGTTCTTC. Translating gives CASSEQGARVGEQFF.

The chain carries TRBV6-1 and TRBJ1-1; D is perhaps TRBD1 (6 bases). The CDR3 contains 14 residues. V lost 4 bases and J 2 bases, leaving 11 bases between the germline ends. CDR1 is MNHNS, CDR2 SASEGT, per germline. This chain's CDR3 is CASSGGQLNTEAFF. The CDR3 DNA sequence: TGTGCCAGCAGTGGCGGACAGTTAAACACTGAAGCTTTCTTT.

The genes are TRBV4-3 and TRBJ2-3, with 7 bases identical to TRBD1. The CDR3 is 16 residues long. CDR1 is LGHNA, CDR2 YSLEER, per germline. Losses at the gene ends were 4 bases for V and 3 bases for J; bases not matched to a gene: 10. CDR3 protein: CASSLNNRGTTDTQYF. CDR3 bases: TGCGCCAGCAGCCTTAATAACAGGGGAACGACAGATACGCAGTATTTT.

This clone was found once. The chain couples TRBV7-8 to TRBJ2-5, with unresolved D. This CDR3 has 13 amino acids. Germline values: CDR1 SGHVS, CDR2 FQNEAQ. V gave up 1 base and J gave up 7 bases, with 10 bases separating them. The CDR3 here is CASSLELSGTQYF. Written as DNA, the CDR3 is TGTGCCAGCAGCTTAGAACTATCGGGGACCCAGTACTTC.

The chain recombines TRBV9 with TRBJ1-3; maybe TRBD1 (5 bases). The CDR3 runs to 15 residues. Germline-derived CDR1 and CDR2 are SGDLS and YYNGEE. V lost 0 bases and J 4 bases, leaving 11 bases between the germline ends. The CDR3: CASSVDSGPGNTIYF. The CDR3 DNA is TGTGCCAGCAGCGTAGATTCAGGGCCCGGAAACACCATATATTTT.

CDR3 sequence reads: CASSYSWARRADTQYF. The CDR3 bases are TGTGCCAGCAGTTACTCTTGGGCCCGGAGGGCAGATACGCAGTATTTT. This sequence joins TRBV6-5 and TRBJ2-3; the D gene is possibly TRBD2 (6 bases). V lost 0 bases and J 4 bases, leaving 14 bases between the germline ends. This CDR3 region has 16 residues. CDR1 is MNHEY, CDR2 SVGAGI, per germline.

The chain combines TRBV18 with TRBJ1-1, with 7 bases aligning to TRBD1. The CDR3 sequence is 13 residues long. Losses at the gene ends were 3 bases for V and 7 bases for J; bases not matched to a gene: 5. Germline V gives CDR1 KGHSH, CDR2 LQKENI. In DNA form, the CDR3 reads TGTGCCAGCTCACCGAACCGGGACAGTGAAGCTTTCTTT. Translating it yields CASSPNRDSEAFF.

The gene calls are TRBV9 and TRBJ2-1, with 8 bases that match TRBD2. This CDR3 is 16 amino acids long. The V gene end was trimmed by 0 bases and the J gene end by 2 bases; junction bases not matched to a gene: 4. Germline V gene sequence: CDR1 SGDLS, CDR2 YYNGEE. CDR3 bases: TGTGCCAGCAGCGTAGGGAGCGGGAGTCCCTACAATGAGCAGTTCTTC. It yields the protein CASSVGSGSPYNEQFF.

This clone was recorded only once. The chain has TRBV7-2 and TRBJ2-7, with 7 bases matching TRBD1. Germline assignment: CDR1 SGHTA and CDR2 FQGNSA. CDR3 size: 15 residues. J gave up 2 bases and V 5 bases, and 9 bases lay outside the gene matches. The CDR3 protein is CASSVGKGQPYEQYF. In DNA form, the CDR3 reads TGTGCCAGCAGCGTTGGAAAGGGACAGCCCTACGAGCAGTACTTC. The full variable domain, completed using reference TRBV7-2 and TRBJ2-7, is GAGVSQSPSNKVTEKGKDVELRCDPISGHTALYWYRQSLGQGLEFLIYFQGNSAPDKSGLPSDRFSAERTGGSVSTLTIQRTQQEDSAVYLCASSVGKGQPYEQYFGPGTRLTVT.

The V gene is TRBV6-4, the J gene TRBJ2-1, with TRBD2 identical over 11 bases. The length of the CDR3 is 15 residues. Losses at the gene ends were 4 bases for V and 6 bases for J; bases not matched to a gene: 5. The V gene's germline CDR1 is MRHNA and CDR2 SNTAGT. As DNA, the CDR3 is TGTGCCAGCAGTGCAACGACTAGCGGGGTCAATGAGCAGTTCTTC. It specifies CASSATTSGVNEQFF.

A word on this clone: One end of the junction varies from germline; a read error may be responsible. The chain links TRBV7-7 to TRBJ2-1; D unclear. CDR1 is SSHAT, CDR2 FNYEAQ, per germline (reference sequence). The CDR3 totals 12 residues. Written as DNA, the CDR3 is TGTGCTAGCAGCCCCGACTCGAGCGAGCAGTTCTTC. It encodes CASSPDSSEQFF. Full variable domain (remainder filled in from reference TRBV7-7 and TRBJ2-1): GAGVSQSPRYKVTKRGQDVTLRCDPISSHATLYWYQQALGQGPEFLTYFNYEAQPDKSGLPSDRFSAERPEGSISTLTIQRTEQRDSAMYRCASSPDSSEQFFGPGTRLTVL.

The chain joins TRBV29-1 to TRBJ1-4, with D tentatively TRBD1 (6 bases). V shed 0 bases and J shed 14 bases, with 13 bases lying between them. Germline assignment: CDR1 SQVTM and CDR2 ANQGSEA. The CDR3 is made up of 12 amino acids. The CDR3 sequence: CSVEDEGVRLFF. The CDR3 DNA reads TGCAGCGTTGAAGATGAGGGGGTTAGGCTGTTTTTT.

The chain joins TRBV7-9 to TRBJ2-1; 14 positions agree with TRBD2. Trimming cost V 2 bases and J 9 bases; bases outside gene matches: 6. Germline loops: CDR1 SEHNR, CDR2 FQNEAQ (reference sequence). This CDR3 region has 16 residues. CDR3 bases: TGTGCCAGCAGCTTAAAGGGACTAGCGGGAGTGGGTGAGCAGTTCTTC. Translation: CASSLKGLAGVGEQFF.

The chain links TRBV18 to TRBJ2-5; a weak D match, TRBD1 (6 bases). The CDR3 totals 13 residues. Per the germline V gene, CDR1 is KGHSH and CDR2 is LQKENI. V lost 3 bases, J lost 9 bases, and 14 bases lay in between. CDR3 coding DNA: TGTGCCAGCTCACCGGTGGAAAAGGGGGCCCAGTACTTC. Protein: CASSPVEKGAQYF.

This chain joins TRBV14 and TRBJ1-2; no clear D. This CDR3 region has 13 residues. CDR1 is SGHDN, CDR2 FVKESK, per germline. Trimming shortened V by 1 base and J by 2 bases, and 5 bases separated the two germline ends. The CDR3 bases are TGTGCCAGCAGCCAAGGACTCAACTATGGCTACACCTTC. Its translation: CASSQGLNYGYTF.

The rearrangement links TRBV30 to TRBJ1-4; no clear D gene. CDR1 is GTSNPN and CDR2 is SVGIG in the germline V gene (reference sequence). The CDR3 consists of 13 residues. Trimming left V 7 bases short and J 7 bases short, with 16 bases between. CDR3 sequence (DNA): TGTGCCTTAGAGGGCCTGGGCCGTGAAAAACTGTTTTTT. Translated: CALEGLGREKLFF.

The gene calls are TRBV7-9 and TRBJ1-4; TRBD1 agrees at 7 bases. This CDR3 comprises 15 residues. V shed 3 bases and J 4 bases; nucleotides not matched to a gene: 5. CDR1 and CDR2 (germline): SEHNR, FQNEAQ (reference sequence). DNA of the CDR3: TGTGCCAGCAGCTTCCGGGACAGCTATAATGAAAAACTGTTTTTT. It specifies CASSFRDSYNEKLFF.

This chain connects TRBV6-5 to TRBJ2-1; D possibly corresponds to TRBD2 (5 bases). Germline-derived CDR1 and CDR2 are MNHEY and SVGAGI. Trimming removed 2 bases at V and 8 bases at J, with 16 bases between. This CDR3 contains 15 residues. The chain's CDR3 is CASSYGQRAGDEQFF. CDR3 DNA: TGTGCCAGCAGTTACGGGCAGAGGGCCGGTGATGAGCAGTTCTTC.

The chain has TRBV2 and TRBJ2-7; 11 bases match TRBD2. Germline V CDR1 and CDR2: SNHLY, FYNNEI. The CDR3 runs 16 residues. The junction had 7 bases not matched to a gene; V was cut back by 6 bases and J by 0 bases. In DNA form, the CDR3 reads TGTGCCAGCAGATACGGGACTAGCGGTTTCTCCTACGAGCAGTACTTC. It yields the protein CASRYGTSGFSYEQYF.

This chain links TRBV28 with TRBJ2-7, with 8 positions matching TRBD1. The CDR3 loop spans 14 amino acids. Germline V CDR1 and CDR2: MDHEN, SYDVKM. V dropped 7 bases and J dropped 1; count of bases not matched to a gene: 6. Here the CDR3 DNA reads TGTGCCAGCATCAGGACAGGGATATCCTACGAGCAGTACTTC. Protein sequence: CASIRTGISYEQYF.

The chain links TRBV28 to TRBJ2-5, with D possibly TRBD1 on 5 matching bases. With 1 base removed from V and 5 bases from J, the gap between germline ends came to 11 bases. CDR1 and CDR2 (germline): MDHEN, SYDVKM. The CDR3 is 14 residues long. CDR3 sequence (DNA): TGTGCCAGCAGTTTATTGGCAGGGCAGGAGACCCAGTACTTC. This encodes CASSLLAGQETQYF.

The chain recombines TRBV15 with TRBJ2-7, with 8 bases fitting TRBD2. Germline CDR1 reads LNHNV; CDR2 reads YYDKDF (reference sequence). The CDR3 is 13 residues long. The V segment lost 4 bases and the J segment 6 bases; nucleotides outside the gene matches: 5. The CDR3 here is CATSKISGSEQYF. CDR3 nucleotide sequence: TGTGCCACCAGCAAAATAAGCGGGAGCGAGCAGTACTTC.

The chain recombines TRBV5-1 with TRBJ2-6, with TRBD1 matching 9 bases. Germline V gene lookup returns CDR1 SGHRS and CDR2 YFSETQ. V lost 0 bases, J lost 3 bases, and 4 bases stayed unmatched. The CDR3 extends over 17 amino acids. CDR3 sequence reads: CASSLGGQGSGANVLTF. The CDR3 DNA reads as TGCGCCAGCAGCTTGGGTGGACAGGGGAGTGGGGCCAACGTCCTGACTTTC.

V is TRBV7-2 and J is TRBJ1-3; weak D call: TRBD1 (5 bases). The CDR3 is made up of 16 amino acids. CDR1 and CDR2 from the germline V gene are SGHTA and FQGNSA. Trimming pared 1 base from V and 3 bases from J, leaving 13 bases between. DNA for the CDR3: TGTGCCAGCAGCTTAGGTGGGGCTCATGGTGGAAACACCATATATTTT. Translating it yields CASSLGGAHGGNTIYF.

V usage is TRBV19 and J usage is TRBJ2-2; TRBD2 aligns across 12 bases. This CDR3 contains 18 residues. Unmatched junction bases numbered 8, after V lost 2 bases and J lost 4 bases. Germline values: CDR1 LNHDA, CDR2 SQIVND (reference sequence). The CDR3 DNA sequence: TGTGCCAGTAGTATACGGACTAGCGGGACCCGGGGCACCGGGGAGCTGTTTTTT. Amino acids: CASSIRTSGTRGTGELFF.

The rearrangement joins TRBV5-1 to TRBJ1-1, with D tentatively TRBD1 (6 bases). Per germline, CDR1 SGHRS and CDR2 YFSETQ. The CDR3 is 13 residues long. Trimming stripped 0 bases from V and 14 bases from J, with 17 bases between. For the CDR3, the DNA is TGCGCCAGCAGCTTGGGCCAGGGGCGCCCCGGCTTCTTT. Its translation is CASSLGQGRPGFF.

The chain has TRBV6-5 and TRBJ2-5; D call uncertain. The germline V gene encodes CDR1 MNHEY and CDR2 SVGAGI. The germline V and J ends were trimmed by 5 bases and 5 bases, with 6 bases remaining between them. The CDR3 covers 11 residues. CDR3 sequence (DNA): TGTGCCAGCAGTCTCCGTGAGACCCAGTACTTC. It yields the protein CASSLRETQYF.